The clone carrying this TCR beta chain was detected only once. Its antigen is as yet unknown. The CDR3 totals 11 residues. The V gene end was trimmed by 6 bases and the J gene end by 14 bases; junction bases not matched to a gene: 6. Germline assignment: CDR1 MDHEN and CDR2 SYDVKM. Repertoires were generated with immunoSEQ multiplex PCR, while TCRdb's copy carries only in-frame clones and drops some. The top ten hold roughly a tenth of the sample, which has about 14,000 clones, 65% to 75% seen once. The sample is drawn from a study of chemoradiotherapy in HPV16-positive cancers. Study information: Candidate HPV-specific T-cell clones and common TCR motifs came from functional assays in a couple of HPV16-positive patients. Whole-study results and caveats: Candidate HPV-specific clones and E7-related TCR motifs grew in tumor during treatment. For HPV16-positive patients, expanding HPV-responsive T cells associated with longer recurrence-free survival.

Repeated repertoire sampling spanned the course of chemoradiotherapy. This chain links TRBV28 with TRBJ2-3; 9 bases are a match to TRBD1. Sampling was carried out from a patient who underwent chemoradiotherapy. The receptor was isolated from a human donor with HPV-associated anogenital cancer. CDR3 nucleotide sequence: TGTGCCAGCAGCCGTCCGGGACAGGGGTATTTT. It codes for CASSRPGQGYF.